This note documents a single TCR beta chain sequence. These data originate in a study of monozygotic twins with inflammatory bowel disease. CDR1 and CDR2 (germline): MDHEN, SYDVKM. This CDR3 is built from 14 residues. TCRdb reprocessed the 5' RACE reads and stores each CDR3 protein as one record, lacking DNA. The repertoire table contains more than 110,000 distinct CDR3 sequences. The V gene is TRBV28, the J gene TRBJ2-5; the TCRdb D gene call, TRBD1, has no DNA to confirm it. The sequencing sample was made of blood. This receptor was taken from a human donor with ulcerative colitis or Crohn's disease, or a healthy co-twin of an affected twin (not recorded which). The CDR3 reads CASSLDRGGETQYF.